This T cell receptor (beta chain) was obtained from a study of blood T cell repertoires in COVID-19. Turning to the study itself: Collection of acute and convalescent COVID-19 samples took place in the United States, Italy and Spain.

Original data processing: Amplification with reference gene primers provided the estimates of nucleated cell counts. This table comes from immunoSEQ multiplex PCR, and its TCRdb copy is limited to in-frame clones, with some not included. Clone size and V and J calls were adopted from that table, with D and trimming inferred from the DNA. The sample comprises 430,000 or so clones, 88% of which are singletons, and about 2% rests with the top ten. CDR1 is SGHTA and CDR2 is FQGNSA in the germline V gene. The trim removed 5 bases at V and 1 base at J, leaving 13 bases unmatched. The CDR3 extends over 17 amino acids. Cohorts were determined from participant-reported clinical history. Cohort 3 donors were reported recovered after two negative PCRs, clearance, or symptom resolution.

The rearrangement uses TRBV7-2 and TRBJ2-7; 8 bases fit TRBD2. Sequencing used PBMCs or T cells enriched from blood (not recorded which). The receptor was isolated from a woman aged 40 to 50 who had recovered from COVID-19. The CDR3 here is CASSPRGPLAASYEQYF. The CDR3 region has the DNA TGTGCCAGCAGCCCTCGGGGGCCACTAGCGGCTTCCTACGAGCAGTACTTC.